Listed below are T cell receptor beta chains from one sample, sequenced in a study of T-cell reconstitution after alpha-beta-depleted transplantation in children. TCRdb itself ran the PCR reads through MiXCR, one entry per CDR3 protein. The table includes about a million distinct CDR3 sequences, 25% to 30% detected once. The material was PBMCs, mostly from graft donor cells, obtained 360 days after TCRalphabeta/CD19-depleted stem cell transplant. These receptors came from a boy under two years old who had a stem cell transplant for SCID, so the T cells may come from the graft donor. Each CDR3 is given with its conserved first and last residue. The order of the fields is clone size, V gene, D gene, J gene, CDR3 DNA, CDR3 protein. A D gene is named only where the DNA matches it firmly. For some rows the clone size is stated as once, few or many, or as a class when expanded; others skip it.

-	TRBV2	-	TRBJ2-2	TGTGCCAGCAGTGAAGCTCGGATAGTGCGGCCCGGGGAGCTGTTTTTT	CASSEARIVRPGELFF
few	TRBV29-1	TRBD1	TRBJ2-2	TGCAGCGCTACCGACAGGGCGAAGAACACCGGGGAGCTGTTTTTT	CSATDRAKNTGELFF
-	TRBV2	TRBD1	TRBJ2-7	TGTGCCAGCAGGGACCGGGACAGGGGGTCATCCGAGCAGTACTTC	CASRDRDRGSSEQYF
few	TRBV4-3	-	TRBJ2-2	TGCGCCAGCAGCCAAGATATTGGGGGTGAGGCCGGGGAGCTGTTTTTT	CASSQDIGGEAGELFF
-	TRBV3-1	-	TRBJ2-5	TGTGCCAGCAGCCTAATACTACACGGCCAAGAGACCCAGTACTTC	CASSLILHGQETQYF
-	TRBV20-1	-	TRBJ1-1	TGCAGTGCTAGAGAAGGGGGGGCAAAGAACACTGAAGCTTTCTTT	CSAREGGAKNTEAFF
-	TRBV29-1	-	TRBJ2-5	TGCAGCGTTGAAGCGACAGAGGGGGAGACCCAGTACTTC	CSVEATEGETQYF
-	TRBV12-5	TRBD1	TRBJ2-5	TGTGCTAGTGGTACCGGACAGGGGACCCAAGAGACCCAGTACTTC	CASGTGQGTQETQYF
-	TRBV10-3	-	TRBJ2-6	TGTGCCACCCGAATTAGCTCTGGGGCCAACGTCCTGACTTTC	CATRISSGANVLTF
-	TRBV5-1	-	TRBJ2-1	TGCGCCACCAGGTCCCGGGGGCGCGGCAATGAGCAGTTCTTC	CATRSRGRGNEQFF
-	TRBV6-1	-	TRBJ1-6	TGTGCCAGCAGGATGATCAATAATTCACCCCTCCACTTT	CASRMINNSPLHF
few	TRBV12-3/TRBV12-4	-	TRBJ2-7	TGTGCCAGCAGTTTAGGGCGGCCCGAGCAGTACTTC	CASSLGRPEQYF
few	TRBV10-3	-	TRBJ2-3	TGTGCCATCAGTGAGGGGGCAGGGCCAGATACGCAGTATTTT	CAISEGAGPDTQYF
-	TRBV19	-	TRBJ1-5	TGTGCCAGTAGTAAGGTTCCGCGGAGCGAAGATCAGCCCCAGCATTTT	CASSKVPRSEDQPQHF
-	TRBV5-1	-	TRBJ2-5	TGCGCCAGCAGCTTGGTAGCGTTGAGGGAGACCCAGTACTTC	CASSLVALRETQYF
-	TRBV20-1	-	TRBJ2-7	TGCAGTGCTGACGTTCCCCCTTTGGACGAGCAGTACTTC	CSADVPPLDEQYF